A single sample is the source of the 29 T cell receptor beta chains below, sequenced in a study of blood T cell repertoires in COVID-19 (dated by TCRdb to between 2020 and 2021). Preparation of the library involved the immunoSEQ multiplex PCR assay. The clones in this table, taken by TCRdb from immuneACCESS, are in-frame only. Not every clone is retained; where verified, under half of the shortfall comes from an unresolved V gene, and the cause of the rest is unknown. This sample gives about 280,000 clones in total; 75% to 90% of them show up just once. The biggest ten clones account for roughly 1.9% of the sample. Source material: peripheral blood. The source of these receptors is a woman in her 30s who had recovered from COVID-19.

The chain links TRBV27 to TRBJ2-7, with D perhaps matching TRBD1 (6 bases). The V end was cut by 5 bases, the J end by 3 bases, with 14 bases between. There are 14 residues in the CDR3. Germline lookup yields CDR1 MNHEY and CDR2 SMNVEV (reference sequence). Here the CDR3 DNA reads TGTGCCAGCAGTCCGACTGGACAGTACTACGAGCAGTACTTC. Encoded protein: CASSPTGQYYEQYF.

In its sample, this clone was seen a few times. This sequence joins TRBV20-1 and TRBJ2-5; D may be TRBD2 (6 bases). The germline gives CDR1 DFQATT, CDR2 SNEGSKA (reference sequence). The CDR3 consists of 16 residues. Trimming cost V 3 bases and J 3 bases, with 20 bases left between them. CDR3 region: CSASWDSGEVEETQYF. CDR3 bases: TGCAGTGCTAGTTGGGACTCGGGAGAGGTCGAAGAGACCCAGTACTTC.

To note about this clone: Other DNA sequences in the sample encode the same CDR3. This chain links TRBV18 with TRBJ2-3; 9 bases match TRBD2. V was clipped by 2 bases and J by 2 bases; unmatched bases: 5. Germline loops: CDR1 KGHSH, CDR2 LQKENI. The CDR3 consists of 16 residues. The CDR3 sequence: CASSPGLAGTTDTQYF. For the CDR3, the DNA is TGTGCCAGCTCACCAGGGCTAGCGGGGACCACAGATACGCAGTATTTT.

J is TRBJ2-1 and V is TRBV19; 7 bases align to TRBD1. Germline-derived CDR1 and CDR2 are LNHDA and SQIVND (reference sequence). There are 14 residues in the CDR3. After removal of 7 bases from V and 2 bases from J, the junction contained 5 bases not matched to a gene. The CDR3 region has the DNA TGTGCCAGTAACTCCGGGACAGCCTACAATGAGCAGTTCTTC. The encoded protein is CASNSGTAYNEQFF.

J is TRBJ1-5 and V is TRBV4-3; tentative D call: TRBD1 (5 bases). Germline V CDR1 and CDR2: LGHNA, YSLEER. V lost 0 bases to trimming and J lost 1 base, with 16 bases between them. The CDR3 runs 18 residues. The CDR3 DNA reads TGCGCCAGCAGCCAAGATCCCTTTACAGGACCCAGCAATCAGCCCCAGCATTTT. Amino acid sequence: CASSQDPFTGPSNQPQHF.

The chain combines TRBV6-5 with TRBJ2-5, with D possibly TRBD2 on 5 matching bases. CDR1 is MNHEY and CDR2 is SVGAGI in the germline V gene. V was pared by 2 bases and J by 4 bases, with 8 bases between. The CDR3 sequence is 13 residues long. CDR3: CASSYTRGETQYF. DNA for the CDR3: TGTGCCAGCAGTTACACTCGGGGAGAGACCCAGTACTTC.

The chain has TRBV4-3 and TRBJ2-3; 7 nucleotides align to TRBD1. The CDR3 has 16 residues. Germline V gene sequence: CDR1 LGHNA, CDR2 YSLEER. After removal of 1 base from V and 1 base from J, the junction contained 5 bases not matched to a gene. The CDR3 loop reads CASSQGGGQGTDTQYF. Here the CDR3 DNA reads TGCGCCAGCAGCCAAGGCGGCGGACAGGGCACAGATACGCAGTATTTT.

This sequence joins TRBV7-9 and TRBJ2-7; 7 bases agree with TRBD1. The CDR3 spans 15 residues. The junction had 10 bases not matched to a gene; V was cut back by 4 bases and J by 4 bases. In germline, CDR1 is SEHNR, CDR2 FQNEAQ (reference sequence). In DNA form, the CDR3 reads TGTGCCAGCAGCTCAACGACAGGGATCCAATACGAGCAGTACTTC. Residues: CASSSTTGIQYEQYF.

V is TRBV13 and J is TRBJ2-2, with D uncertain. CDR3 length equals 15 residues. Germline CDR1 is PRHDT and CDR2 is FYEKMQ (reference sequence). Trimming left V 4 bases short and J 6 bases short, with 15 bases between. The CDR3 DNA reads TGTGCCAGCAGCTCCGATCACTTGAGTCCCGGGGAGCTGTTTTTT. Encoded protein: CASSSDHLSPGELFF. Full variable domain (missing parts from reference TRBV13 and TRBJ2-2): AAGVIQSPRHLIKEKRETATLKCYPIPRHDTVYWYQQGPGQDPQFLISFYEKMQSDKGSIPDRFSAQQFSDYHSELNMSSLELGDSALYFCASSSDHLSPGELFFGEGSRLTVL.

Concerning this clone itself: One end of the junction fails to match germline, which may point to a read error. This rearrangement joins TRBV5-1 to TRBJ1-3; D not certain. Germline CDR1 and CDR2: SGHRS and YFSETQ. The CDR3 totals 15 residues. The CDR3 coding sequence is TGCGCCAGCCGCTTCGACGCGGGCTCTGGAAACACCATATATTTT. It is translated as CASRFDAGSGNTIYF.

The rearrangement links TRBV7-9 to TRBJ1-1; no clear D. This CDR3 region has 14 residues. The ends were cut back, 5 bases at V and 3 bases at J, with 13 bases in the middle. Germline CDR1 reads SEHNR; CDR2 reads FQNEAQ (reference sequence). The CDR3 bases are TGTGCCAGCAGCCCGGAGATGAGGTACACTGAAGCTTTCTTT. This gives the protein CASSPEMRYTEAFF.

This CDR3 reads CATSSKRDSGYGYTF. CDR3 in DNA: TGTGCCACCAGCAGCAAAAGGGACAGTGGGTATGGCTACACCTTC. V and J are TRBV15 and TRBJ1-2; 7 nucleotides match TRBD1. The CDR3 is 15 residues long. Losses at the gene ends were 3 bases for V and 5 bases for J; bases not matched to a gene: 9. Germline assignment: CDR1 LNHNV and CDR2 YYDKDF (reference sequence).

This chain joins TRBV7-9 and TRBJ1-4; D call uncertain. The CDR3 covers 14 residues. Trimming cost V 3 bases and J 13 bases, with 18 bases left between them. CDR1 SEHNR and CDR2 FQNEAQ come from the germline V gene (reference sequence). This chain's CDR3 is CASSFAEGPRGLFF. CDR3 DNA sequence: TGTGCCAGCAGCTTTGCAGAAGGTCCCCGGGGACTGTTTTTT.

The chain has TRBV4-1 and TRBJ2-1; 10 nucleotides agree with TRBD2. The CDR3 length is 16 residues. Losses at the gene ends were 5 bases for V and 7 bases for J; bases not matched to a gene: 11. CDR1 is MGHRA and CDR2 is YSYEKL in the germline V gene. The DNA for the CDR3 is TGCGCCAGCAGCGCGCCCGAGCGGGGGGGCGGAAATGAGCAGTTCTTC. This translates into CASSAPERGGGNEQFF.

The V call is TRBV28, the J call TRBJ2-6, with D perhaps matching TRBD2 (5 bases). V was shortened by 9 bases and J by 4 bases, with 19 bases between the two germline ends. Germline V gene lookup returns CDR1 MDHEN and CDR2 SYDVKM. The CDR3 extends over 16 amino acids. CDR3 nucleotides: TGTGCCAGTCGTCGTGCAGGAGGAACCGGGGCCAACGTCCTGACTTTC. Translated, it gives CASRRAGGTGANVLTF. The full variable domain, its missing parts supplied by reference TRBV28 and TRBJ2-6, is DVKVTQSSRYLVKRTGEKVFLECVQDMDHENMFWYRQDPGLGLRLIYFSYDVKMKEKGDIPEGYSVSREKKERFSLILESASTNQTSMYLCASRRAGGTGANVLTFGAGSRLTVL.

CDR3 sequence (DNA): TGCGCCAGCAGGACGACTAGCGGGGTAACAGATACGCAGTATTTT. It translates to CASRTTSGVTDTQYF. The chain links TRBV5-1 to TRBJ2-3; 11 nucleotides line up with TRBD2. Germline V gene sequence: CDR1 SGHRS, CDR2 YFSETQ. Losses at the gene ends were 5 bases for V and 3 bases for J; bases not matched to a gene: 5. The CDR3 sequence is 15 residues long.

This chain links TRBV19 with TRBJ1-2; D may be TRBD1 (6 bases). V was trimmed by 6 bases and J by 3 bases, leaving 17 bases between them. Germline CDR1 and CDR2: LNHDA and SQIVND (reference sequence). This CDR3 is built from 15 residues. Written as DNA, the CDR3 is TGTGCCAGTAGAAACCCAGGGGCAGGGGACTATGGCTACACCTTC. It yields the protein CASRNPGAGDYGYTF.

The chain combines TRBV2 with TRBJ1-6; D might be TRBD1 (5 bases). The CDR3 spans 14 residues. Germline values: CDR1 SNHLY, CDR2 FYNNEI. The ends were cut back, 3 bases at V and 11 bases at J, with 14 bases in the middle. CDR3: CASSDRGALAPLHF. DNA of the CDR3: TGTGCCAGCAGTGATAGGGGCGCACTGGCACCCCTCCACTTT.

The CDR3 sequence: CASSSDRGPNQPQHF. CDR3 in DNA: TGTGCCAGCAGCTCAGACAGGGGGCCCAATCAGCCCCAGCATTTT. This chain connects TRBV7-2 to TRBJ1-5, with 10 bases identical to TRBD1. The germline V gene encodes CDR1 SGHTA and CDR2 FQGNSA. With 4 bases clipped from V and 3 bases from J, the junction kept 3 bases outside the gene matches. This CDR3 spans 15 amino acids.

The CDR3 region has the DNA TGTGCCAGCACCCATCCGCGGGGGGGGCAGGGAGAGACCCAGTACTTC. Encoded protein: CASTHPRGGQGETQYF. This chain links TRBV6-6 with TRBJ2-5, with TRBD2 matching over 9 bases. Germline CDR1 reads MNHNY; CDR2 reads SVGAGI (reference sequence). V was clipped by 7 bases and J by 4 bases; unmatched bases: 13. This CDR3 has 16 amino acids.

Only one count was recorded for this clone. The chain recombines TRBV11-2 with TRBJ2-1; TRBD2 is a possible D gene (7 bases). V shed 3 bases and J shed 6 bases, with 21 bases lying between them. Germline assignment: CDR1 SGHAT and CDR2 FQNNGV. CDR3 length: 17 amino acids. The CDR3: CASSLRGGADGRNEQFF. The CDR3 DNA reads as TGTGCCAGCAGCTTGAGAGGGGGGGCCGATGGCCGCAATGAGCAGTTCTTC.

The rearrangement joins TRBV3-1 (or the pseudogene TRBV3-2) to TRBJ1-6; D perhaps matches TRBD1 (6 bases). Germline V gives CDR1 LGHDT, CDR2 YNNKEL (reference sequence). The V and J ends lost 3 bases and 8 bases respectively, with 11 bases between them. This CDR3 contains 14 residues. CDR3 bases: TGTGCCAGCAGCCATACAGGGTTTCATTCACCCCTCCACTTT. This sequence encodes CASSHTGFHSPLHF.

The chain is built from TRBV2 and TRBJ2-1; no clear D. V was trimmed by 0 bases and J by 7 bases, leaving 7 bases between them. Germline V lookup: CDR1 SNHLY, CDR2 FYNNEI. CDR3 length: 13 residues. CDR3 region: CASSEAFQNEQFF. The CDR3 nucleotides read TGTGCCAGCAGTGAAGCCTTCCAGAATGAGCAGTTCTTC.

DNA of the CDR3: TGTGCCAGCAGTGAAGCGCGCCAGGTCAACACTGAAGCTTTCTTT. It specifies CASSEARQVNTEAFF. The rearrangement joins TRBV6-1 to TRBJ1-1; no clear D gene. CDR3 size: 15 residues. The V end was cut by 0 bases, the J end by 2 bases, with 10 bases between. Germline V gene sequence: CDR1 MNHNS, CDR2 SASEGT.

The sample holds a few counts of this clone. CDR3 DNA: TGTGCCAGCAGCTTAAATGGCAGGGTGGAGGAGACCCAGTACTTC. The encoded protein is CASSLNGRVEETQYF. This rearrangement joins TRBV7-6 to TRBJ2-5, with D perhaps TRBD1 (5 bases). The CDR3 is 15 amino acids. Germline-derived CDR1 and CDR2 are SGHVS and FNYEAQ. Between the trimmed V and J ends, which lost 2 bases and 5 bases, there was a span of 15 bases.

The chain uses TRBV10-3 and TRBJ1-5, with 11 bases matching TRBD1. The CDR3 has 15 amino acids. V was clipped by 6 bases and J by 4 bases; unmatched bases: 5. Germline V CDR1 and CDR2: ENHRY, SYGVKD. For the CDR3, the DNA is TGTGCCATCAGGGGACAGGGGGGCGGGAATCAGCCCCAGCATTTT. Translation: CAIRGQGGGNQPQHF.

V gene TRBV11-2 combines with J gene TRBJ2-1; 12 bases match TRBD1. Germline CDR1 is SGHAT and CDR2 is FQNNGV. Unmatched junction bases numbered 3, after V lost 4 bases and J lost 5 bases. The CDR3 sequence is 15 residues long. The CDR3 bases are TGTGCCAGCAGCTCCGGGACAGGGGGCCACAATGAGCAGTTCTTC. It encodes CASSSGTGGHNEQFF.

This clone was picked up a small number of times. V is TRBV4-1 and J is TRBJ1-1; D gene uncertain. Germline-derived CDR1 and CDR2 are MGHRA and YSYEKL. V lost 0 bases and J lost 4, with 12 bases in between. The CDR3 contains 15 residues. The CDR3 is CASSQDFGVSTEAFF. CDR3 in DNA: TGCGCCAGCAGCCAAGACTTCGGGGTGAGCACTGAAGCTTTCTTT.

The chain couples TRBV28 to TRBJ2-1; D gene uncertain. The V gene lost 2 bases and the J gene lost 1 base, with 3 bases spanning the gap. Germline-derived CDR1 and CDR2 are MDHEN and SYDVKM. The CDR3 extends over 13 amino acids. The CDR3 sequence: CASSLRSYNEQFF. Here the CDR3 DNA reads TGTGCCAGCAGTTTACGTTCCTACAATGAGCAGTTCTTC.